This entry is about one TCR beta chain. The antigen remains undetermined. The method was immunoSEQ multiplex PCR; TCRdb's version includes in-frame clones alone and lacks a portion of them. The sample carries around 2,100,000 clones, approximately 94% recorded once. These data originate in a study of shared clonotypes between healthy human individuals. Background on the study: There were three CD4 naive, three CD4 memory, two CD8 naive and one CD8 memory plates per donor.

General observations from the study: It was the non-shared clonotypes that had lower generation probabilities than clonotypes shared by all four donors. Sharing across four donors was highest in naive CD4 (roughly 5%) and lowest in memory CD8 (0.4%).

Naive CD8 cells lacked CD45RO and underwent positive selection for CCR7, leaving out terminally differentiated effector memory CD45RA+ cells. Everyone who donated was a Caucasian adult who lived in Nashville, Tennessee. This sequence was found in a man aged 18 to 35 in good health. Material for sequencing was naive CD8+ T cells sorted from blood.

CDR3 region: CASSLPGSYEQYF. Here the CDR3 DNA reads TGTGCCAGCTCACTTCCGGGCTCCTACGAGCAGTACTTC. The rearrangement joins TRBV18 to TRBJ2-7; no reliable D call. The CDR3 loop spans 13 amino acids. Trimming took 4 bases from V and 0 from J, leaving 7 bases between them. The germline gives CDR1 KGHSH, CDR2 LQKENI.